Below are 20 T cell receptor beta chains sequenced from a single sample in a study of cytomegalovirus exposure and HLA in healthy donors. Amplification used 60 Vbeta primers and 13 Jbeta primers. Profiling relied on immunoSEQ multiplex PCR, and the TCRdb table lists in-frame clones only, not all of them. The sample consists of fewer than 200,000 clones, approximately 80% of them appearing once. Source material: PBMCs. These receptors originate from a woman between 40 and 50 years old in good health and CMV-seropositive.

The gene calls are TRBV2 and TRBJ2-5, with TRBD2 matching 7 bases. V was pared by 7 bases and J by 3 bases, with 8 bases of the junction left unmatched. CDR3 length: 14 residues. Looked up from germline, CDR1 is SNHLY and CDR2 is FYNNEI. The CDR3: CASILASGEETQYF. The CDR3 DNA is TGTGCCAGCATTTTAGCTAGCGGCGAAGAGACCCAGTACTTC.

V gene TRBV10-1 combines with J gene TRBJ2-3; 8 nucleotides line up with TRBD2. The V segment lost 0 bases and the J segment 12 bases; nucleotides outside the gene matches: 2. Germline CDR1 WNHNN, CDR2 SYGVQD (reference sequence). CDR3 length: 12 amino acids. The chain's CDR3 is CASSESRGAQYF. The CDR3 coding sequence is TGCGCCAGCAGTGAGTCGCGGGGGGCCCAGTATTTT.

The genes are TRBV19 and TRBJ2-1; 8 bases align to TRBD1. CDR1 LNHDA and CDR2 SQIVND come from the germline V gene (reference sequence). The CDR3 is 13 amino acids. V was clipped by 9 bases and J by 6 bases; unmatched bases: 7. The CDR3 reads CASRTGIANEQFF. The CDR3 DNA reads TGTGCCAGCCGGACAGGGATTGCCAATGAGCAGTTCTTC.

This clone was found a few times. The chain combines TRBV19 with TRBJ1-2, with TRBD1 as a possible D gene (6 bases). Trimming shortened V by 1 base and J by 2 bases, and 11 bases separated the two germline ends. Germline V gives CDR1 LNHDA, CDR2 SQIVND (reference sequence). CDR3 length: 15 residues. CDR3 bases: TGTGCCAGTAGTATAGGGTACAGGGAGAACTATGGCTACACCTTC. Its translation is CASSIGYRENYGYTF.

V and J are TRBV11-2 and TRBJ2-5, with 7 positions matching TRBD2. This CDR3 has 16 residues. V lost 3 bases to trimming and J lost 2 bases; unmatched junction nucleotides: 9. Germline assignment: CDR1 SGHAT and CDR2 FQNNGV. The CDR3 loop is CASSFMGGGIQETQYF. DNA for the CDR3: TGTGCCAGCAGCTTTATGGGGGGGGGAATTCAAGAGACCCAGTACTTC.

The rearrangement links TRBV29-1 to TRBJ2-7; 7 bases fit TRBD1. The CDR3 has 16 residues. Germline CDR1 SQVTM, CDR2 ANQGSEA. V shed 4 bases, J shed 5 bases, and the junction held 17 bases outside the gene matches. CDR3 DNA: TGCAGCGTTGGAGGGGAGAGTGGTAAGGGGGCTGACGAGCAGTACTTC. It codes for CSVGGESGKGADEQYF.

The chain carries TRBV7-9 and TRBJ1-1, with D unresolved. Germline-derived CDR1 and CDR2 are SEHNR and FQNEAQ (reference sequence). V was shortened by 1 base and J by 13 bases, with 13 bases between the two germline ends. This CDR3 has 12 amino acids. For the CDR3, the DNA is TGTGCCAGCAGCTTAGACGCCAGGTTGGGTTTCTTT. It translates to CASSLDARLGFF.

This clone was found once. The chain is built from TRBV10-3 and TRBJ1-2; 8 nucleotides agree with TRBD1. With V trimmed by 3 bases and J by 4 bases, 10 bases remained unmatched. From germline, CDR1 is ENHRY and CDR2 SYGVKD. The CDR3 has 16 amino acids. CDR3 amino acids: CAISDQLGQGGYGYTF. As DNA, the CDR3 is TGTGCCATCAGTGACCAATTAGGACAGGGTGGCTATGGCTACACCTTC.

This chain links TRBV30 with TRBJ1-2; D not certain. CDR1 is GTSNPN and CDR2 is SVGIG in the germline V gene (reference sequence). CDR3 length equals 13 residues. V shed 0 bases and J shed 5 bases, with 10 bases lying between them. CDR3 amino acids: CAWSVFLFYGYTF. CDR3 DNA sequence: TGTGCCTGGAGTGTATTCCTTTTTTATGGCTACACCTTC.

This clone was seen a handful of times. The chain combines TRBV2 with TRBJ2-5; TRBD2 aligns across 12 bases. CDR3 size: 15 residues. The J segment lost 2 bases and the V segment lost 5 bases, leaving 3 bases of the junction unmatched. The V gene's germline CDR1 is SNHLY and CDR2 FYNNEI. The CDR3 reads CASSTSGGRQETQYF. CDR3 nucleotide sequence: TGTGCCAGCAGTACTAGCGGGGGGAGGCAAGAGACCCAGTACTTC.

The V call is TRBV30, the J call TRBJ1-2, with unresolved D. V dropped 4 bases and J dropped 8 bases, with 14 bases sitting between them. This CDR3 is built from 12 residues. Germline CDR1 reads GTSNPN; CDR2 reads SVGIG (reference sequence). For the CDR3, the DNA is TGTGCCTGGAAAGTAACTAGTTGGGGCTACACCTTC. Translated: CAWKVTSWGYTF.

The chain links TRBV6-6 to TRBJ1-3; no clear D gene. Germline lookup yields CDR1 MNHNY and CDR2 SVGAGI (reference sequence). The CDR3 contains 14 residues. V shed 7 bases and J shed 0 bases, with 10 bases lying between them. CDR3 bases: TGTGCCAGCACCGAGGTACGCTCTGGAAACACCATATATTTT. Translated: CASTEVRSGNTIYF.

The chain has TRBV18 and TRBJ2-5, with D unclear. Germline V gene lookup returns CDR1 KGHSH and CDR2 LQKENI. The CDR3 covers 13 residues. V lost 1 base to trimming and J lost 3 bases, with 6 bases between them. The chain's CDR3 is CASSPLSEETQYF. The CDR3 bases are TGTGCCAGCTCACCACTGAGCGAAGAGACCCAGTACTTC.

V gene TRBV19 combines with J gene TRBJ1-2; 9 bases match TRBD1. CDR1 and CDR2 (germline): LNHDA, SQIVND (reference sequence). This CDR3 has 14 residues. Germline trimming cut 4 bases from V and 10 bases from J; bases unmatched to any gene: 10. The CDR3 loop is CASSTRTGDRTYTF. CDR3 DNA: TGTGCCAGTAGTACCCGGACAGGGGACCGGACCTACACCTTC.

The gene calls are TRBV28 and TRBJ2-5; D is undetermined. Germline CDR1 MDHEN, CDR2 SYDVKM. This CDR3 has 11 residues. V lost 3 bases, J lost 5 bases, and 4 bases lay in between. Written as DNA, the CDR3 is TGTGCCAGCAGTTTGGAGGAGACCCAGTACTTC. Translating it yields CASSLEETQYF.

A word on this clone: The junction shows a germline mismatch at one end, possibly a read error. Other DNA variants within this sample encode the same CDR3. This sequence joins TRBV2 and TRBJ1-1; possible D gene TRBD1, 6 bases. The CDR3 consists of 15 residues. The germline gives CDR1 SNHLY, CDR2 FYNNEI. CDR3 coding DNA: TGTGCCAGCAGTTTTGAAGGGGGGGGAGACACTGAAGCCTTCTTT. Translation: CASSFEGGGDTEAFF.

The V gene is TRBV5-1, the J gene TRBJ1-1; no clear D gene. Per the germline V gene, CDR1 is SGHRS and CDR2 is YFSETQ. V lost 0 bases to trimming and J lost 3 bases, with 12 bases between them. This CDR3 region has 15 residues. The CDR3: CASSLDYGRDTEAFF. CDR3 in DNA: TGCGCCAGCAGCTTGGATTACGGTAGAGACACTGAAGCTTTCTTT.

This chain uses TRBV19 with TRBJ2-3, with 12 bases matching TRBD1. This CDR3 is built from 16 residues. The germline CDR1 and CDR2 sequences are LNHDA and SQIVND (reference sequence). The ends lost 5 bases at V and 4 bases at J; junction bases unmatched: 7. CDR3: CASSPRDRGRADTQYF. The CDR3 DNA sequence: TGTGCCAGTAGTCCGCGGGACAGGGGGCGGGCAGATACGCAGTATTTT.

The rearrangement links TRBV5-6 to TRBJ2-7, with 7 positions matching TRBD2. This CDR3 has 15 residues. V shed 0 bases and J 1 base; nucleotides not matched to a gene: 4. Germline-derived CDR1 and CDR2 are SGHDT and YYEEEE. The CDR3 protein is CASSLGLAESYEQYF. The CDR3 region has the DNA TGTGCCAGCAGCTTGGGTCTAGCGGAATCCTACGAGCAGTACTTC.

The chain has TRBV5-4 and TRBJ2-1, with 9 bases aligning to TRBD2. CDR1 is SGHNT and CDR2 is YYREEE in the germline V gene (reference sequence). The CDR3 runs 16 residues. The J segment lost 7 bases and the V segment lost 3 bases, leaving 11 bases of the junction unmatched. As DNA, the CDR3 is TGTGCCAGCAGCTCCCCTGGCGGGGGGGCGAGAAATGAGCAGTTCTTC. Translating it yields CASSSPGGGARNEQFF.